This T cell receptor beta chain was captured in a study of response to subunit inactivated influenza vaccine. A single record per CDR3 protein comes from TCRdb applying MiXCR to the RT-PCR reads. The table lists 250,000 to 350,000 distinct CDR3 sequences, roughly 22% of them singletons. The CDR3 runs to 15 residues. Germline loops: CDR1 MNHEY, CDR2 SVGEGT. Trimming pared 6 bases from V and 2 bases from J, leaving 16 bases between. Study-wide results and caveats: Seasonal influenza vaccination, on each occasion, was suggested by the authors to recruit few new T cells.

Points on this clonotype: Its specificity is unknown.

The chain has TRBV6-2 or TRBV6-3 and TRBJ2-5; unclear D gene. The source was PBMCs from blood, collected approximately 20 months after vaccination. The receptor was derived from a man between 50 and 69 years old who received an inactivated influenza vaccine. CDR3 amino acids: CASSQVHLNQETQYF. DNA for the CDR3: TGTGCCAGCAGCCAAGTACACCTAAATCAAGAGACCCAGTACTTC.